Presented here are 8 T cell receptor beta chains from one specimen sequenced in a study of chronic HIV infection and antiretroviral therapy (dated by TCRdb to between 2014 and 2016). The library was made by 5' RACE. Sequencing instrument: Illumina MiSeq. In-frame beta chains were kept once TCRdb had trimmed the public reads at Q25 with fastp and called clones with MiXCR. A single entry per CDR3 protein holds the most common genes and DNA from its merged rows. This sample is represented by about 48,000 distinct CDR3 sequences; about 18% of them were singletons. 2.8% of the sample belongs to the ten largest clones. The sequencing sample was made of peripheral blood. The receptors derive from an adult who had HIV and had not received antiretroviral therapy, or was an uninfected healthy control (not recorded which).

At least ten counts were recorded for this clonotype. This sequence joins TRBV5-1 and TRBJ2-3; TRBD1 matches 8 bases. The CDR3 is 13 residues long. The germline V gene has CDR1 SGHRS and CDR2 YFSETQ. The junction had 2 bases not matched to a gene; V was cut back by 3 bases and J by 5 bases. The CDR3 DNA follows: TGCGCCAGCAGCTCAGGGGGCCTAGATACGCAGTATTTT. Its protein product is CASSSGGLDTQYF. Combining the CDR3 with reference TRBV5-1 and TRBJ2-3 gives the whole variable domain KAGVTQTPRYLIKTRGQQVTLSCSPISGHRSVSWYQQTPGQGLQFLFEYFSETQRNKGNFPGRFSGRQFSNSRSEMNVSTLELGDSALYLCASSSGGLDTQYFGPGTRLTVL.

J is TRBJ1-2 and V is TRBV28; no clear D. The CDR3 totals 13 residues. Trimming took off 4 bases at V and 6 bases at J, with 12 bases between the two ends. Germline CDR1 and CDR2: MDHEN and SYDVKM. The CDR3 nucleotides read TGTGCCAGCAGTTCCTCCCCCCCCAATGGCTACACCTTC. As protein: CASSSSPPNGYTF.

A few counts support this clonotype. The chain combines TRBV4-2 with TRBJ1-3; 7 bases line up with TRBD1. The trim removed 0 bases at V and 7 bases at J, leaving 6 bases unmatched. The CDR3 consists of 15 residues. Germline CDR1 reads LGHNA; CDR2 reads YNFKEQ. Here the CDR3 DNA reads TGTGCCAGCAGCCAAGATCAGGCACAGGGGAACACCATATATTTT. This sequence encodes CASSQDQAQGNTIYF.

The CDR3 here is CASSLVSLAAYNEQFF. The DNA for the CDR3 is TGTGCCAGCAGCTTAGTAAGTCTAGCGGCCTACAATGAGCAGTTCTTC. The chain carries TRBV7-2 and TRBJ2-1, with 7 bases fitting TRBD2. Per germline, CDR1 SGHTA and CDR2 FQGNSA. The V gene end was trimmed by 1 base and the J gene end by 2 bases; junction bases not matched to a gene: 5. The CDR3 covers 16 residues.

The rearrangement links TRBV11-2 to TRBJ2-2; 7 positions agree with TRBD2. Germline trimming cut 1 base from V and 1 base from J; bases unmatched to any gene: 0. Germline CDR1 and CDR2: SGHAT and FQNNGV. The CDR3 loop spans 15 amino acids. The CDR3 is CASSLAGGNTGELFF. The CDR3 region has the DNA TGTGCCAGCAGCTTAGCGGGAGGGAACACCGGGGAGCTGTTTTTT.

DNA of the CDR3: TGTGCCAGCAGTGAATCACGGGCCGGGAATGAGCAGTTCTTC. The encoded protein is CASSESRAGNEQFF. V usage is TRBV25-1 and J usage is TRBJ2-1; no clear D. The V gene lost 1 base and the J gene lost 7 bases, with 11 bases spanning the gap. Germline CDR1 MGHDK, CDR2 SYGVNS. This CDR3 has 14 amino acids.

This clonotype occurred a few times. The chain couples TRBV7-2 to TRBJ1-5, with D maybe TRBD1 (5 bases). Trimming stripped 5 bases from V and 4 bases from J, with 15 bases between. The CDR3 consists of 15 residues. CDR1 is SGHTA and CDR2 is FQGNSA in the germline V gene. CDR3 protein: CASSRAPRENQPQHF. CDR3 DNA: TGTGCCAGCAGCCGCGCTCCCAGGGAAAATCAGCCCCAGCATTTT.

This clonotype was seen only a few times. The J gene is TRBJ2-7, the V gene TRBV27; 8 bases line up with TRBD1. This CDR3 spans 16 amino acids. V lost 1 base, J lost 4 bases, and 9 bases stayed unmatched. From germline, CDR1 is MNHEY and CDR2 SMNVEV (reference sequence). CDR3 protein: CASSLWAGGTIYEQYF. The DNA for the CDR3 is TGTGCCAGCAGTTTATGGGCAGGGGGCACAATTTACGAGCAGTACTTC.